This TCR beta chain was obtained from a study of shared T cell receptors in the human thymus. Sequenced by immunoSEQ multiplex PCR; TCRdb stores in-frame clones only, minus some. The top ten hold over 0.008% of the sample, which has hundreds of thousands of clones, approximately 87% seen once. CDR1 is MDHEN and CDR2 is SYDVKM in the germline V gene. CDR3 length: 17 residues. Trimming removed 6 bases from V and 0 bases from J, with 15 bases in between. These data were also filed under a second study, of human thymus T cells.

This clonotype was sampled from a boy younger than two with a congenital heart defect. The sequenced sample consisted of thymocytes. The chain links TRBV28 to TRBJ2-6; no clear D gene. CDR3 coding DNA: TGTGCCAGCAGCCATTTTGTGTCCCCCTCTGGGGCCAACGTCCTGACTTTC. The encoded protein is CASSHFVSPSGANVLTF.